This T cell receptor beta chain was retrieved from a study of shared clonotypes between healthy human individuals. This table comes from immunoSEQ multiplex PCR, and its TCRdb copy is limited to in-frame clones, with some not included. The sample carries 400,000 to 500,000 clones, 60% to 85% recorded once. V shed 8 bases and J 7 bases; nucleotides not matched to a gene: 7. CDR3 length: 14 amino acids. Germline V gives CDR1 LNHDA, CDR2 SQIVND (reference sequence). This clone was observed once. Genomic DNA, for the unsorted samples, came from about 90 million PBMCs. This chain connects TRBV19 to TRBJ2-1, with 11 positions matching TRBD1. Sequenced: PBMCs. The clonotype was recovered from a woman aged 40 to 50 in good health. Some clones in this sample may be carry-over from other donors' samples. As DNA, the CDR3 is TGTGCCAGTTTGGACAGGGGGCGAACTAATGAGCAGTTCTTC. This translates into CASLDRGRTNEQFF. Combining the CDR3 with reference TRBV19 and TRBJ2-1 gives the whole variable domain DGGITQSPKYLFRKEGQNVTLSCEQNLNHDAMYWYRQDPGQGLRLIYYSQIVNDFQKGDIAEGYSVSREKKESFPLTVTSAQKNPTAFYLCASLDRGRTNEQFFGPGTRLTVL.